This is a list of T cell receptor beta chains from one sample in a study of blood T cell repertoires in COVID-19. Profiled with immunoSEQ multiplex PCR; TCRdb holds only in-frame clones, not every one. Of nearly 40,000 clones listed, 70% to 90% were seen once; the top ten hold roughly a fifth. Source material: peripheral blood. Receptors originate from a man aged 50-59 years in a cohort sampled during active COVID-19. CDR3s include the opening cysteine and the closing phenylalanine or tryptophan. The order of the fields is J gene, D gene, clone size, V gene, CDR3 protein, CDR3 DNA. The D gene is left open where the match is weak. Clone size is shown for a subset of rows, as once, few, many or a class of expanded clone.

TRBJ2-5 TRBD2 . TRBV7-9 CASSSRLAGAETQYF TGTGCCAGCAGCTCAAGACTAGCGGGAGCCGAGACCCAGTACTTC
TRBJ1-2 TRBD1 once TRBV2 CASRGQGANYGYTF TGTGCCAGCAGGGGACAGGGGGCGAACTATGGCTACACCTTC
TRBJ2-1 TRBD2 . TRBV6-4 CARTAGGSPNEQFF TGTGCCAGAACAGCGGGAGGGTCCCCCAATGAGCAGTTCTTC
TRBJ2-3 . . TRBV5-4 CASSLDSSDTQYF TGTGCCAGCAGCTTGGACAGTTCAGATACGCAGTATTTT
TRBJ2-7 . . TRBV5-4 CASSNPRGLSYEQYF TGTGCCAGCAGCAACCCGAGGGGACTTTCCTACGAGCAGTACTTC
TRBJ2-1 TRBD2 . TRBV7-9 CASSLMGLGNEQFF TGTGCCAGCAGCTTGATGGGACTAGGAAATGAGCAGTTCTTC
TRBJ1-4 TRBD1 . TRBV2 CASSRDRGNEYLEKLFF TGTGCCAGCAGTCGGGACAGGGGGAACGAATACCTTGAAAAACTGTTTTTT
TRBJ2-1 TRBD2 . TRBV7-3 CASSSSGEYNEQFF TGTGCCAGCAGCTCCAGCGGGGAGTACAATGAGCAGTTCTTC
TRBJ2-2 TRBD1 . TRBV9 CASSVRTGTGELFF TGTGCCAGCAGCGTACGGACAGGAACCGGGGAGCTGTTTTTT
TRBJ2-1 . . TRBV21-1 CASSQTSGYDEQFF TGTGCCAGCAGTCAGACTAGCGGGTACGATGAGCAGTTCTTC
TRBJ2-2 . . TRBV2 CASRGLLNTGELFF TGTGCCAGCAGGGGACTGTTAAACACCGGGGAGCTGTTTTTT
TRBJ2-5 TRBD2 . TRBV3-1/TRBV3-2 CASRLAGETQYF TGTGCCAGCAGATTAGCGGGAGAGACCCAGTACTTC
TRBJ2-3 TRBD2 . TRBV6-1 CASSEPSGRGDTQYF TGTGCCAGCAGTGAGCCTAGCGGGAGGGGAGATACGCAGTATTTT
TRBJ1-5 . . TRBV19 CASSILGGGIGQPQHF TGTGCCAGTAGTATCCTGGGAGGGGGAATCGGTCAGCCCCAGCATTTT
TRBJ1-2 TRBD1 . TRBV7-9 CASSHRLPGGEGGYTF TGTGCCAGCAGCCACCGCCTCCCAGGGGGCGAAGGAGGCTACACCTTC
TRBJ2-5 TRBD2 . TRBV24-1 CATSRSGGGIQETQYF TGTGCCACTAGCCGTAGTGGGGGGGGGATCCAAGAGACCCAGTACTTC
TRBJ2-2 . . TRBV5-1 CASSLPGHTGELFF TGCGCCAGCAGCTTGCCTGGGCACACCGGGGAGCTGTTTTTT
TRBJ1-2 TRBD1 . TRBV28 CASRTGTEYGYTF TGTGCCAGTCGGACAGGGACTGAGTATGGCTACACCTTC
TRBJ2-4 . . TRBV7-9 CASSLAIAKNIQYF TGTGCCAGCAGCTTAGCTATAGCCAAAAACATTCAGTACTTC
TRBJ2-1 TRBD2 . TRBV5-1 CASSLAGTNYNEQFF TGCGCCAGCAGCTTGGCGGGGACTAACTACAATGAGCAGTTCTTC
TRBJ2-1 TRBD2 few TRBV9 CASSPRTSGSSYNEQFF TGTGCCAGCAGCCCCCGGACTAGCGGGAGCTCCTACAATGAGCAGTTCTTC
TRBJ1-5 . . TRBV2 CASSEVPSGGNQPQHF TGTGCCAGCAGTGAAGTCCCTTCAGGCGGCAATCAGCCCCAGCATTTT
TRBJ2-1 TRBD2 once TRBV13 CASSFLAAYNEQFF TGTGCCAGCAGCTTTCTAGCGGCCTACAATGAGCAGTTCTTC
TRBJ1-5 TRBD1 . TRBV30 CAWSSGQGNQPQHF TGTGCCTGGAGCTCAGGACAGGGCAATCAGCCCCAGCATTTT
TRBJ2-2 TRBD1 few TRBV11-2 CASSSPGAGGPGELFF TGTGCCAGCAGCTCCCCAGGGGCAGGGGGTCCCGGGGAGCTGTTTTTT
TRBJ2-7 . . TRBV9 CASSLTGASYEQYF TGTGCCAGCAGCCTGACAGGTGCCTCCTACGAGCAGTACTTC
TRBJ2-7 TRBD1 . TRBV27 CATCGPDRRFSYEQYF TGTGCCACCTGTGGCCCGGACAGGCGCTTCTCCTACGAGCAGTACTTC
TRBJ2-5 . . TRBV19 CAIPSKEQETQYF TGTGCCATTCCAAGCAAGGAGCAAGAGACCCAGTACTTC
TRBJ2-1 TRBD1 . TRBV24-1 CATSDSGEQGAPYNEQFF TGTGCCACCAGTGATTCGGGGGAACAGGGGGCCCCCTACAATGAGCAGTTCTTC
TRBJ2-1 . . TRBV9 CASSPSGSVGAVYNEQFF TGTGCCAGCAGCCCCAGTGGATCGGTTGGGGCGGTATACAATGAGCAGTTCTTC
TRBJ2-2 TRBD1 . TRBV2 CASRSETGVSGELFF TGTGCCAGCAGGTCCGAGACAGGGGTGTCCGGGGAGCTGTTTTTT
TRBJ2-1 TRBD1 . TRBV19 CASSIGTGEINEQFF TGTGCCAGTAGTATCGGGACAGGGGAGATCAATGAGCAGTTCTTC
TRBJ1-5 . . TRBV6-1 CASSGATTGPGNQPQHF TGTGCCAGCAGTGGAGCTACCACAGGGCCGGGCAATCAGCCCCAGCATTTT
TRBJ2-3 . . TRBV6-1 CASSEARPPDTQYF TGTGCCAGCAGTGAAGCGCGGCCTCCAGATACGCAGTATTTT
TRBJ1-1 . . TRBV5-1 CASSLVPVNTEAFF TGCGCCAGCAGCTTGGTCCCAGTGAACACTGAAGCTTTCTTT
TRBJ2-2 TRBD1 . TRBV4-3 CASSPGGMGGELFF TGCGCCAGCAGCCCAGGGGGAATGGGCGGGGAGCTGTTTTTT
TRBJ2-1 . . TRBV6-4 CASSDGAEGWHEQFF TGTGCCAGCAGTGACGGTGCGGAGGGTTGGCATGAGCAGTTCTTC
TRBJ1-1 TRBD1 . TRBV7-9 CASTSFGTGGDTEAFF TGTGCCAGCACCTCTTTTGGGACAGGGGGTGACACTGAAGCTTTCTTT
TRBJ2-1 TRBD1 . TRBV9 CASSARTGGNEQFF TGTGCCAGCAGCGCGCGGACAGGAGGCAATGAGCAGTTCTTC
TRBJ2-2 . . TRBV3-1/TRBV3-2 CASSPQSVEVGELFF TGTGCCAGCAGCCCGCAGAGTGTAGAGGTTGGGGAGCTGTTTTTT
TRBJ2-3 TRBD2 . TRBV3-1/TRBV3-2 CASSQVWTSGSREATDTQYF TGTGCCAGCAGCCAAGTTTGGACTAGCGGGTCCAGGGAGGCCACAGATACGCAGTATTTT
TRBJ2-3 TRBD2 few TRBV5-1 CASSFPDSGRWTDTQYF TGCGCCAGCAGCTTTCCCGATAGCGGGAGGTGGACAGATACGCAGTATTTT
TRBJ1-1 TRBD1 few TRBV5-1 CASSFSSGGPEAFF TGCGCCAGCAGCTTTTCGTCAGGGGGCCCTGAAGCTTTCTTT
TRBJ2-5 TRBD1 . TRBV6-5 CASSLRDRGETQYF TGTGCCAGCAGCCTCCGGGACAGGGGAGAGACCCAGTACTTC
TRBJ2-1 TRBD2 . TRBV2 CASSEWAGAQNEQFF TGTGCCAGCAGTGAATGGGCGGGAGCGCAGAATGAGCAGTTCTTC
TRBJ1-3 TRBD1 . TRBV11-2 CASSLGDRGATENTIYF TGTGCCAGCAGCTTAGGGGACAGGGGCGCAACCGAAAACACCATATATTTT
TRBJ1-2 TRBD1 . TRBV28 CASSLLTGTGIYGYTF TGTGCCAGCAGTTTACTTACCGGGACAGGGATCTATGGCTACACCTTC
TRBJ2-3 TRBD2 . TRBV7-2 CASSHGTSSDTQYF TGTGCCAGCAGCCACGGGACTAGCTCAGATACGCAGTATTTT
TRBJ2-1 TRBD2 once TRBV5-6 CASSSSLAGVYNEQFF TGTGCCAGCAGCTCCTCCCTAGCGGGGGTATACAATGAGCAGTTCTTC
TRBJ2-1 TRBD2 . TRBV2 CASSDRLGLEYNEQFF TGTGCCAGCAGTGATCGGCTGGGACTAGAATACAATGAGCAGTTCTTC
TRBJ1-1 . . TRBV4-1 CASSQDGGATEAFF TGCGCCAGCAGCCAAGACGGGGGTGCCACTGAAGCTTTCTTT
TRBJ1-5 . . TRBV27 CASSLSRGRNQPQHF TGTGCCAGCAGTTTATCCAGGGGTCGCAATCAGCCCCAGCATTTT
TRBJ1-3 TRBD1 few TRBV25-1 CASSDGQGQGSGNTIYF TGTGCCAGCAGTGACGGGCAAGGACAGGGCTCTGGAAACACCATATATTTT
TRBJ2-5 . . TRBV4-3 CASSAGGQGQETQYF TGCGCCAGCAGCGCTGGAGGGCAGGGACAAGAGACCCAGTACTTC
TRBJ2-4 . . TRBV6-5 CASSNWGQGRNIQYF TGTGCCAGCAGCAATTGGGGGCAGGGGAGAAACATTCAGTACTTC